The present T cell receptor (beta chain) was sequenced within a study of blood T cell repertoires in COVID-19. Study-wide context: Sites across the United States, Italy and Spain contributed samples from acute and convalescent COVID-19. From T cells, B-cell-depleted T cells, or PBMCs came the material, which was cDNA or gDNA.

In the original processing: Quantification of nucleated cells was approximated via reference gene primer amplification. Sequenced by immunoSEQ multiplex PCR; TCRdb stores in-frame clones only, minus some. D and trimming come from the DNA, and the V and J calls and clone size come from that table. The sample shows about 80,000 clones, about 79% of them seen only once. The CDR3 is 17 residues long. CDR1 and CDR2 from the germline V gene are LGHNA and YNFKEQ. Between the trimmed V and J ends, which lost 0 bases and 4 bases, there was a span of 16 bases. The clonotype originates from a human donor in a cohort sampled during active COVID-19. Sequenced material: peripheral blood. The chain links TRBV4-2 to TRBJ2-1, with D perhaps TRBD2 (8 bases). The CDR3 region is CASSQETGQREYNEQFF. The CDR3 DNA reads TGTGCCAGCAGCCAAGAAACGGGACAGCGGGAGTACAATGAGCAGTTCTTC.